The 11 T cell receptor beta chains below all came from one sample that was sequenced in a study of cytomegalovirus exposure and HLA in healthy donors. A multiplex PCR was run with 60 Vbeta primers and 13 Jbeta primers. Profiled with immunoSEQ multiplex PCR; TCRdb holds only in-frame clones, not every one. The table lists 120,000 or so clones, about 74% of them singletons. What was sequenced was PBMCs. These receptors came from a woman aged 40 to 55 in good health and CMV-seropositive.

The rearrangement joins TRBV5-1 to TRBJ2-2; tentative D call: TRBD2 (6 bases). Trimming took off 3 bases at V and 8 bases at J, with 14 bases between the two ends. CDR3 length: 14 residues. Germline V gene sequence: CDR1 SGHRS, CDR2 YFSETQ. This CDR3 is CASSWGDPAGELFF. The CDR3 region has the DNA TGCGCCAGCAGCTGGGGGGACCCAGCGGGGGAGCTGTTTTTT.

The chain recombines TRBV12-5 with TRBJ2-2; TRBD2 might be the D (6 bases). The CDR3 has 13 amino acids. Germline V gene sequence: CDR1 LGHNT, CDR2 FRNRAP. V lost 6 bases and J lost 7, with 12 bases in between. CDR3 coding DNA: TGTGCTAGTGGCACGGGAGTGGACGGGGAGCTGTTTTTT. Translated: CASGTGVDGELFF.

This chain joins TRBV5-3 and TRBJ2-3, with TRBD2 matching 12 bases. TRBV5-3 is assigned to the ORF class and has an uncertain function. Unmatched junction bases numbered 8, after V lost 3 bases and J lost 3 bases. This CDR3 has 17 residues. Here the CDR3 DNA reads TGTGCCAGAAGCTGGACTAGCGGGGACGTTGGTACAGATACGCAGTATTTT. This encodes CARSWTSGDVGTDTQYF.

The chain joins TRBV6-5 to TRBJ2-7; D may be TRBD1 (6 bases). Trimming shortened V by 5 bases and J by 2 bases, and 16 bases separated the two germline ends. This CDR3 region has 15 residues. The V gene's germline CDR1 is MNHEY and CDR2 SVGAGI. DNA for the CDR3: TGTGCCAGCAGTGTAAGACAGGACCTGGCCTACGAGCAGTACTTC. Residues: CASSVRQDLAYEQYF.

This clone has just a few counts. The CDR3, as DNA: TGTGCCAGCAGCTTAGACAGCGGGAACACCGGGGAGCTGTTTTTT. Protein sequence: CASSLDSGNTGELFF. The rearrangement uses TRBV7-9 and TRBJ2-2; perhaps TRBD2 as D (5 bases). Germline loops: CDR1 SEHNR, CDR2 FQNEAQ (reference sequence). Trimming took 1 base from V and 1 from J, leaving 7 bases between them. The CDR3 consists of 15 residues.

CDR3: CASSPGTDLYEQYF. The CDR3, as DNA: TGCGCCAGCAGCCCCGGGACAGACCTCTACGAGCAGTACTTC. The V and J genes are TRBV5-1 and TRBJ2-5; 7 bases agree with TRBD1. Matching the DNA end better, TRBJ2-7 makes the J call doubtful. In germline, CDR1 is SGHRS, CDR2 YFSETQ. This CDR3 has 14 residues.

The chain carries TRBV10-3 and TRBJ1-1; tentatively, D is TRBD1 (5 bases). Germline CDR1 reads ENHRY; CDR2 reads SYGVKD. V lost 6 bases to trimming and J lost 3 bases, with 11 bases between them. The CDR3 is 13 residues long. The CDR3 here is CAIRIDSHTEAFF. DNA of the CDR3: TGTGCCATCAGGATAGACAGTCACACTGAAGCTTTCTTT.

The V gene is TRBV9, the J gene TRBJ2-5, with TRBD2 matching over 13 bases. From germline, CDR1 is SGDLS and CDR2 YYNGEE. The V segment lost 4 bases and the J segment 1 base; nucleotides outside the gene matches: 4. The CDR3 has 16 residues. The CDR3 region has the DNA TGTGCCAGCAGCATAGGGACTAGCGGGGTCCAAGAGACCCAGTACTTC. Protein: CASSIGTSGVQETQYF.

This clone occurred once. This chain joins TRBV5-1 and TRBJ2-7, with TRBD1 matching 7 bases. CDR1 is SGHRS and CDR2 is YFSETQ in the germline V gene. The CDR3 sequence is 11 residues long. The V gene end was trimmed by 10 bases and the J gene end by 6 bases; junction bases not matched to a gene: 7. The CDR3 nucleotides read TGCGCCCCTCCGGGACAGCGCGAGCAGTACTTC. Translating it yields CAPPGQREQYF.

The chain carries TRBV19 and TRBJ2-7; 7 bases map to TRBD1. The ends lost 5 bases at V and 2 bases at J; junction bases unmatched: 9. Germline values: CDR1 LNHDA, CDR2 SQIVND (reference sequence). The CDR3 loop spans 15 amino acids. The CDR3 sequence: CASSVMRQGAYEQYF. For the CDR3, the DNA is TGTGCCAGTAGTGTCATGCGGCAGGGGGCCTACGAGCAGTACTTC.

The chain links TRBV7-2 to TRBJ2-7, with 12 bases that match TRBD2. The CDR3 has 16 residues. Germline V lookup: CDR1 SGHTA, CDR2 FQGNSA. After removal of 3 bases from V and 5 bases from J, the junction contained 8 bases not matched to a gene. The CDR3 loop reads CASSLLAGGPIDEQYF. CDR3 bases: TGTGCCAGCAGCTTGCTAGCGGGGGGGCCGATAGACGAGCAGTACTTC.